The 14 T cell receptor beta chains listed next were all sequenced from one sample in a study of shared clonotypes between healthy human individuals. Assay used: immunoSEQ multiplex PCR; TCRdb lists only in-frame clones, some missing. The sample lists a few million clones, just over 90% occurring once. Specimen: naive CD4+ T cells from PBMCs. The subset: CD45RA+ positively selected. The receptors derive from a man aged 18 to 30 in good health. Some clones in this sample may be carry-over from other donors' samples.

The CDR3 spells CASSLSGARSLYGYTF. In nucleotides, the CDR3 is TGTGCCAGCAGTTTATCGGGGGCGCGCTCGCTCTATGGCTACACCTTC. The rearrangement uses TRBV28 and TRBJ1-2; a weak D match, TRBD1 (6 bases). The CDR3 extends over 16 amino acids. Per the germline V gene, CDR1 is MDHEN and CDR2 is SYDVKM. The germline V and J ends were trimmed by 1 base and 4 bases, with 16 bases remaining between them.

Notes on this clone: At the DNA level, this CDR3 is encoded by other sequences in the same sample as well. This chain joins TRBV27 and TRBJ1-1, with no clear D. Trimming pared 6 bases from V and 2 bases from J, leaving 4 bases between. The germline gives CDR1 MNHEY, CDR2 SMNVEV (reference sequence). The CDR3 has 11 amino acids. CDR3 bases: TGTGCCAGCAGGGCAAACACTGAAGCTTTCTTT. Residues: CASRANTEAFF.

DNA for the CDR3: TGTGCCAGTAGTCCGGGAGGGACTAGCGGGAGGGTCGGGCAGTTCTTC. This translates into CASSPGGTSGRVGQFF. The chain joins TRBV19 to TRBJ2-1; 16 bases map to TRBD2. Germline V gene data show CDR1 as LNHDA and CDR2 as SQIVND (reference sequence). J lost 12 bases, V lost 5 bases, and 10 bases had no gene match. The CDR3 is 16 residues long.

This chain links TRBV25-1 with TRBJ2-2, with 9 bases aligning to TRBD1. V lost 8 bases, J lost 3 bases, and 7 bases stayed unmatched. The CDR3 spans 15 residues. CDR1 is MGHDK and CDR2 is SYGVNS in the germline V gene. The CDR3 is CASARWTGDTGELFF. The CDR3 nucleotides read TGTGCCAGCGCCCGATGGACAGGGGACACCGGGGAGCTGTTTTTT.

The rearrangement uses TRBV6-6 and TRBJ1-2; 7 bases map to TRBD1. The CDR3 spans 13 residues. After removal of 6 bases from V and 8 bases from J, the junction contained 9 bases not matched to a gene. Per germline, CDR1 MNHNY and CDR2 SVGAGI (reference sequence). CDR3 coding DNA: TGTGCCAGCAGGGAAGACAGGGTTAGAGGCTACACCTTC. As protein: CASREDRVRGYTF.

The rearrangement joins TRBV28 to TRBJ2-3, with 9 nucleotides matching TRBD2. The CDR3 has 14 amino acids. J lost 5 bases, V lost 2 bases, and 2 bases had no gene match. The V gene's germline CDR1 is MDHEN and CDR2 SYDVKM. The CDR3 coding sequence is TGTGCCAGCAGTTTAGCGGGGGGGAAAGATACGCAGTATTTT. Amino acids: CASSLAGGKDTQYF.

The V gene is TRBV19, the J gene TRBJ2-2; no reliable D call. V gave up 5 bases and J gave up 8 bases, with 12 bases separating them. Per germline, CDR1 LNHDA and CDR2 SQIVND (reference sequence). CDR3 size: 13 residues. CDR3 sequence (DNA): TGTGCCAGTAGTTTTGACCGTTTAGGGGAGCTGTTTTTT. It codes for CASSFDRLGELFF.

CDR3 residues: CASQGTPYGYTF. The CDR3 region has the DNA TGTGCCAGCCAGGGGACCCCCTATGGCTACACCTTC. The chain couples TRBV28 to TRBJ1-2; D perhaps matches TRBD1 (6 bases). The CDR3 spans 12 residues. V lost 8 bases and J lost 4, with 11 bases in between. Germline V gives CDR1 MDHEN, CDR2 SYDVKM.

The chain links TRBV28 to TRBJ1-1; a possible D gene is TRBD1 (6 bases). The CDR3 has 13 residues. The germline V gene encodes CDR1 MDHEN and CDR2 SYDVKM. Trimming removed 10 bases from V and 5 bases from J, with 17 bases in between. CDR3: CAIYPPGVTEAFF. CDR3 DNA: TGTGCCATATACCCGCCAGGGGTAACTGAAGCTTTCTTT.

The gene calls are TRBV28 and TRBJ2-1; no reliable D call. CDR3 length equals 15 residues. Germline CDR1 is MDHEN and CDR2 is SYDVKM. Trimming took off 6 bases at V and 2 bases at J, with 14 bases between the two ends. The CDR3 here is CASRTAIPTYNEQFF. CDR3 nucleotides: TGTGCCAGCAGGACGGCTATACCGACCTACAATGAGCAGTTCTTC.

The chain has TRBV28 and TRBJ2-7, with D perhaps matching TRBD1 or TRBD2 (5 bases each). The CDR3 length is 16 residues. V was clipped by 6 bases and J by 4 bases, with 22 bases between them. Germline assignment: CDR1 MDHEN and CDR2 SYDVKM. For the CDR3, the DNA is TGTGCCAGCAGCCCAGCGGACACCCTTACCCCTTACGAGCAGTACTTC. It codes for CASSPADTLTPYEQYF. Drawing the rest from reference TRBV28 and TRBJ2-7, the complete variable domain is DVKVTQSSRYLVKRTGEKVFLECVQDMDHENMFWYRQDPGLGLRLIYFSYDVKMKEKGDIPEGYSVSREKKERFSLILESASTNQTSMYLCASSPADTLTPYEQYFGPGTRLTVT.

The gene calls are TRBV28 and TRBJ2-7, with 9 bases that match TRBD1. V shed 6 bases, J shed 3 bases, and the junction held 6 bases outside the gene matches. Germline CDR1 is MDHEN and CDR2 is SYDVKM. This CDR3 has 14 amino acids. CDR3 residues: CASSQQGAYYEQYF. CDR3 DNA: TGTGCCAGCAGCCAACAGGGGGCCTACTACGAGCAGTACTTC. Full variable domain (missing parts from reference TRBV28 and TRBJ2-7): DVKVTQSSRYLVKRTGEKVFLECVQDMDHENMFWYRQDPGLGLRLIYFSYDVKMKEKGDIPEGYSVSREKKERFSLILESASTNQTSMYLCASSQQGAYYEQYFGPGTRLTVT.

This chain links TRBV7-2 with TRBJ1-5; 7 bases line up with TRBD1. Trimming took 3 bases from V and 7 from J; bases not matched to a gene: 6. The CDR3 runs 14 residues. From germline, CDR1 is SGHTA and CDR2 FQGNSA. The CDR3 here is CASSLGQPPQPQHF. CDR3 in DNA: TGTGCCAGCAGCTTGGGACAGCCGCCCCAGCCCCAGCATTTT.

This chain connects TRBV4-1 to TRBJ2-7; a weak D match, TRBD2 (6 bases). CDR1 and CDR2 (germline): MGHRA, YSYEKL. This CDR3 contains 18 residues. The germline V and J ends were trimmed by 0 bases and 2 bases, with 20 bases remaining between them. For the CDR3, the DNA is TGCGCCAGCAGCCAAGATGTTTCCCCAGGGAGGAAGGCCTACGAGCAGTACTTC. It encodes CASSQDVSPGRKAYEQYF.